This record concerns one TCR beta chain sequence. Its target is not known. The data originate from a study of regulatory T cells in long-lasting Graves disease. Study-level findings and limits: Exclusively peripheral blood, rather than thyroid tissue, was studied.

In germline, CDR1 is SGHTA, CDR2 FQGNSA. The CDR3 runs 14 residues. Trimming took 1 base from V and 6 from J; bases not matched to a gene: 5. Noted time point: newly diagnosed GD, antithyroid drugs for less than 3 months. Making the TCR library involved RNA that had been extracted from PBMCs. To make TCR beta libraries, researchers used iRepertoire HTBI primers and Arm-PCR of CDR3 regions. TCRdb re-analysed the multiplex PCR reads in MiXCR, keeping a single row per CDR3 protein. This sample has 400,000 to 500,000 distinct CDR3 sequences, with under 15% found just once. These data were likewise used in another study, on T cells in Graves' hyperthyroidism and ophthalmopathy.

The sample was peripheral blood mononuclear cells (PBMCs), taken at new diagnosis, from a patient treated with antithyroid drugs. The receptor was derived from a woman aged 25 to 39 with Graves disease. The chain joins TRBV7-2 to TRBJ2-7; 8 bases agree with TRBD1. This CDR3 reads CASSLGPGGFEQYF. The CDR3 bases are TGTGCCAGCAGCTTAGGCCCAGGGGGCTTCGAGCAGTACTTC. Full variable domain (missing parts from reference TRBV7-2 and TRBJ2-7): GAGVSQSPSNKVTEKGKDVELRCDPISGHTALYWYRQSLGQGLEFLIYFQGNSAPDKSGLPSDRFSAERTGGSVSTLTIQRTQQEDSAVYLCASSLGPGGFEQYFGPGTRLTVT.